This T cell receptor (beta chain) was observed in a study of PD-1 blockade in classical Hodgkin lymphoma. Broader study findings: Newly diagnosed patients reportedly had lower baseline TCR diversity than healthy donors.

The CDR3 covers 18 residues. The ends were cut back, 3 bases at V and 4 bases at J, with 21 bases in the middle. Germline CDR1 is MDHEN and CDR2 is SYDVKM. Exposure to brentuximab vedotin varied, and each patient had relapsed following autologous stem cell transplantation. Produced via immunoSEQ multiplex PCR; TCRdb's table is partial and in-frame only. This table holds 45,000 to 65,000 clones, around 73% found once. In regard to this clone: Its target is unknown.

This sample comprised peripheral blood mononuclear cells (PBMCs), obtained before the second cycle of nivolumab. The receptor comes from a human donor with classical Hodgkin lymphoma. The V gene is TRBV28, the J gene TRBJ2-2; D call uncertain. The CDR3 loop reads CASSFLRPERKSTGELFF. As DNA, the CDR3 is TGTGCCAGCAGTTTCCTCCGCCCGGAAAGAAAGAGCACCGGGGAGCTGTTTTTT.